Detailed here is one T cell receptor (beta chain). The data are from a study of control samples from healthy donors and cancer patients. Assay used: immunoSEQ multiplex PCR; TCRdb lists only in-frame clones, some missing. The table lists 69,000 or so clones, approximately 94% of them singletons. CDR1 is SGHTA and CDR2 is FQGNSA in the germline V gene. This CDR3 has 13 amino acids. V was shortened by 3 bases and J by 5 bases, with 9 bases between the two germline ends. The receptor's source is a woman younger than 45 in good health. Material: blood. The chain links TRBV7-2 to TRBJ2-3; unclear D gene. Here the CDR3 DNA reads TGTGCCAGCAGCTTTTTTGGGGTAGATACGCAGTATTTT. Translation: CASSFFGVDTQYF. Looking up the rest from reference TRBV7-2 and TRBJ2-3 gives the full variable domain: GAGVSQSPSNKVTEKGKDVELRCDPISGHTALYWYRQSLGQGLEFLIYFQGNSAPDKSGLPSDRFSAERTGGSVSTLTIQRTQQEDSAVYLCASSFFGVDTQYFGPGTRLTVL.